This is a list of T cell receptor beta chains from one sample in a study of blood T cells in healthy people across ages. TCRdb redid the calling of the 5' RACE reads with MiXCR, one entry per CDR3 protein. The repertoire has more than 800,000 distinct CDR3 sequences, 25% to 35% of them found once; the top ten carry 15% to 20%. Specimen: blood. The receptor source for this set is a woman aged 80 or older in good health. Each CDR3 is given with its conserved first and last residue. A D gene is named only where the DNA matches it firmly. Some rows have no size entry. The others give once, few or many, or a class for an expanded clone.

size,D,J,V,DNA,CDR3
few,.,TRBJ2-2,TRBV6-2/TRBV6-3,TGTGCCAGCAGGTCAGGGGCAAACACCGGGGAGCTGTTTTTT,CASRSGANTGELFF
few,TRBD1,TRBJ1-6,TRBV7-2,TGTGCCAGCAGCTTAGGTGTAGAAGGAGGGGGCGGAACCCTCCACTTT,CASSLGVEGGGGTLHF
.,.,TRBJ2-1,TRBV7-6,TGTGCCAGCAGTTTACAAAAAACAGGGAAGGAGACCCAGTTCTTC,CASSLQKTGKETQFF
.,TRBD1,TRBJ1-2,TRBV5-5,TGTGCCAGCAGCAGAGACAGGGCTCCCTATGGCTACACCTTC,CASSRDRAPYGYTF
many,TRBD1,TRBJ2-4,TRBV20-1,TGCAGTGCTGGACAGGGGGGGGATGCCAAAAACATTCAGTACTTC,CSAGQGGDAKNIQYF
many,TRBD1,TRBJ2-1,TRBV7-8,TGTGCCAGCAGCTTAAAAAGGACAGGGAGGAATGAGCAGTTCTTC,CASSLKRTGRNEQFF
.,TRBD2,TRBJ2-7,TRBV29-1,TGCAGCGTTGATGATGGGCGGGGGTGGGGCGAGCAGTACTTC,CSVDDGRGWGEQYF
few,.,TRBJ1-5,TRBV5-5,TGTGCCAGCAGCTTGGGGACAGAATTTAATCAGCCCCAGCATTTT,CASSLGTEFNQPQHF
many,.,TRBJ2-5,TRBV29-1,TGCAGCGCGAAACAGGGACAAGAGACCCAGTACTTC,CSAKQGQETQYF
few,.,TRBJ1-2,TRBV20-1,TGCAGTGCTAGAGTCAAAGGGTCCTATGGCTACACCTTC,CSARVKGSYGYTF
once,TRBD1,TRBJ2-6,TRBV7-2,TGTGCCAGCAGCCTTCGGGACAGGAGGTCTGGGGCCAACGTCCTGACTTTC,CASSLRDRRSGANVLTF
many,TRBD2,TRBJ2-7,TRBV4-3,TGCGCCAGCAGCCAAGATCGCAACGGGGGGGCCAGCGAGCAGTACTTC,CASSQDRNGGASEQYF
few,.,TRBJ1-2,TRBV6-5,TGTGCCAGCAGGGAAAAAGGGGTCTTTACCTATGGCCACACCTTC,CASREKGVFTYGHTF
.,TRBD1,TRBJ2-3,TRBV24-1,TGTGCCACCAGTGGGCAGGGGGCAGGGGATACGCAGTATTTT,CATSGQGAGDTQYF
many,TRBD1,TRBJ1-2,TRBV29-1,TGCAGCGTTGAAGCCCGGGACAGGGGGCCGGATGGCTACACCTTC,CSVEARDRGPDGYTF
many,TRBD1,TRBJ2-7,TRBV6-5,TGTGCCAGCAGCCGGGGACAGATCTCCTACGAGCAGTACTTC,CASSRGQISYEQYF
.,.,TRBJ2-1,TRBV20-1,TGCAGCGCCGACTGGACCGAGCAGTTCTTC,CSADWTEQFF